The 5 T cell receptor beta chains in this list originate from one sample, sequenced in a study of ipilimumab plus nivolumab after autologous stem cell transplantation. Sequencing used immunoSEQ multiplex PCR; TCRdb keeps in-frame clones, though not all of them. The table lists 84,000 or so clones, around 80% of them singletons. Sequencing used PBMCs, obtained in a trial of ipilimumab plus nivolumab as post-transplant consolidation. The receptors come from a male donor with diffuse large B-cell lymphoma.

The sample holds one count of this clone. The chain combines TRBV5-1 with TRBJ2-2, with a weak D call TRBD1 (6 bases). The CDR3 runs 15 residues. CDR1 is SGHRS, CDR2 YFSETQ, per germline. V lost 4 bases, J lost 5 bases, and 15 bases lay in between. The CDR3 spells CASSPLGGSTGELFF. For the CDR3, the DNA is TGCGCCAGCAGCCCTCTTGGGGGCAGTACCGGGGAGCTGTTTTTT.

The gene calls are TRBV28 and TRBJ1-4; a possible D gene is TRBD1 (5 bases). The CDR3 consists of 12 residues. Germline CDR1 and CDR2: MDHEN and SYDVKM. The CDR3 region has the DNA TGTGCTTCCGGGGGAAGGAATGAAAAACTGTTTTTT. This codes for CASGGRNEKLFF.

This chain links TRBV19 with TRBJ2-1; D assignment may be TRBD1 or TRBD2 (5 bases each). In germline, CDR1 is LNHDA, CDR2 SQIVND (reference sequence). V lost 5 bases, J lost 9 bases, and 14 bases lay in between. CDR3 size: 13 residues. The CDR3 loop reads CASSGTMGFEQFF. DNA for the CDR3: TGTGCCAGTAGTGGGACCATGGGGTTTGAGCAGTTCTTC.

The CDR3 DNA follows: TGTGCCAGCAGCCAGGGGGCAGACCCCTATGGCTACACCTTC. Its translation: CASSQGADPYGYTF. The rearrangement uses TRBV5-4 and TRBJ1-2, with TRBD1 matching 8 bases. The germline gives CDR1 SGHNT, CDR2 YYREEE (reference sequence). V dropped 4 bases and J dropped 4; count of bases not matched to a gene: 6. The CDR3 runs 14 residues.

In this sample, this clone turned up once. The V call is TRBV7-2, the J call TRBJ2-1, with TRBD2 identical over 11 bases. J was trimmed by 5 bases and V by 4 bases; bases with no gene match: 4. Germline-derived CDR1 and CDR2 are SGHTA and FQGNSA. CDR3 length equals 15 residues. The CDR3, as DNA: TGTGCCAGCAGCTCTTCTAGCGGGGGGAACAATGAGCAGTTCTTC. Amino acid sequence: CASSSSSGGNNEQFF.